One sample yielded the 3 T cell receptor beta chains listed below, sequenced in a study of T cell changes during pregnancy in multiple sclerosis. The method was immunoSEQ multiplex PCR; TCRdb's version includes in-frame clones alone and lacks a portion of them. The sample contains tens of thousands of clones, approximately 90% of which appear only once. Sequencing was performed on CD4+ T cells from peripheral blood mononuclear cells, taken in the first trimester of pregnancy. These receptors were taken from a female donor in good health, enrolled as a control in a pregnancy study.

The chain links TRBV28 to TRBJ2-2, with D perhaps TRBD2 (6 bases). Per the germline V gene, CDR1 is MDHEN and CDR2 is SYDVKM. V was shortened by 1 base and J by 11 bases, with 14 bases between the two germline ends. This CDR3 has 14 amino acids. The CDR3 loop is CASSLLVRGRELFF. The CDR3 DNA is TGTGCCAGCAGTTTATTAGTACGGGGGAGAGAGCTGTTTTTT.

The chain carries TRBV5-1 and TRBJ1-5, with a tentative D call TRBD1 (5 bases). CDR3 length equals 15 residues. Germline V gives CDR1 SGHRS, CDR2 YFSETQ. Deletions cut 0 bases from V and 6 bases from J, with 13 bases between. The CDR3 loop is CASSLGAGQSQPQHF. CDR3 DNA: TGCGCCAGCAGCTTGGGGGCAGGGCAGAGTCAGCCCCAGCATTTT.

The chain links TRBV30 to TRBJ1-4; D is possibly TRBD1 (6 bases). CDR1 GTSNPN and CDR2 SVGIG come from the germline V gene (reference sequence). Trimming took 2 bases from V and 5 from J, leaving 9 bases between them. The CDR3 runs to 13 residues. In DNA, the CDR3 is TGTGCCTGGAGTTGGGGGCAGAATGAAAAACTGTTTTTT. Residues: CAWSWGQNEKLFF.